These 31 T cell receptor beta chains share one sample of origin, sequenced in a study of CD8 T cells in Susac syndrome (dated by TCRdb to the late 2010s). The library was produced with the immunoSEQ multiplex PCR assay. RNA was extracted using the RNeasy kit, and about 0.45 to 1 ug of the RNA was reverse transcribed with random hexamers. In TCRdb, the public reads were trimmed at Q25 with fastp and aligned with MiXCR, with productive beta chains retained. Rows are combined by CDR3 protein, so each entry shows the most common genes and DNA. This sample has about 190,000 distinct CDR3 sequences in its table, and roughly 94% of those were observed once. Clones ranked in the top ten supply around 0.16% of the sample. The sample consisted of CD8+ T cells from PBMCs. Source of these receptors: a human donor with Susac syndrome.

The V gene is TRBV5-4, the J gene TRBJ2-1; 9 bases match TRBD1. J was trimmed by 3 bases and V by 2 bases; bases with no gene match: 3. The length of the CDR3 is 15 residues. Germline V gives CDR1 SGHNT, CDR2 YYREEE (reference sequence). CDR3 in DNA: TGTGCCAGCAGCTTCCGGGACAGGGACTACAATGAGCAGTTCTTC. Its translation: CASSFRDRDYNEQFF.

The J gene is TRBJ2-5, the V gene TRBV7-6, with D possibly TRBD1 on 6 matching bases. In germline, CDR1 is SGHVS, CDR2 FNYEAQ. V shed 4 bases and J shed 0 bases, with 9 bases lying between them. The CDR3 is 14 residues long. The CDR3 protein is CASSSQGYQETQYF. CDR3 in DNA: TGTGCCAGCAGCTCCCAGGGGTACCAAGAGACCCAGTACTTC.

The chain recombines TRBV9 with TRBJ2-3, with TRBD2 matching 8 bases. The CDR3 totals 14 residues. The germline V gene has CDR1 SGDLS and CDR2 YYNGEE. After removal of 6 bases from V and 4 bases from J, the junction contained 7 bases not matched to a gene. This CDR3 reads CASNREGASDTQYF. Written as DNA, the CDR3 is TGTGCCAGCAATCGGGAGGGAGCGTCAGATACGCAGTATTTT.

This chain uses TRBV12-5 with TRBJ2-7; D uncertain. The CDR3 covers 15 residues. Germline V gene sequence: CDR1 LGHNT, CDR2 FRNRAP. V lost 4 bases, J lost 0 bases, and 13 bases lay in between. As DNA, the CDR3 is TGTGCTAGTGGTTCTCATGCCGGGCCCTCCTACGAGCAGTACTTC. The encoded protein is CASGSHAGPSYEQYF.

The chain is built from TRBV13 and TRBJ1-1; D gene unclear. Germline V gene lookup returns CDR1 PRHDT and CDR2 FYEKMQ (reference sequence). The CDR3 consists of 14 residues. With 4 bases removed from V and 1 base from J, the gap between germline ends came to 10 bases. In DNA, the CDR3 is TGTGCCAGCAGCTGGAGGACGGGGAACACTGAAGCTTTCTTT. Protein: CASSWRTGNTEAFF. The complete variable domain, with remaining parts taken from reference TRBV13 and TRBJ1-1, reads AAGVIQSPRHLIKEKRETATLKCYPIPRHDTVYWYQQGPGQDPQFLISFYEKMQSDKGSIPDRFSAQQFSDYHSELNMSSLELGDSALYFCASSWRTGNTEAFFGQGTRLTVV.

This clonotype has just one count. The rearrangement uses TRBV11-2 and TRBJ2-1; possible D gene TRBD2, 6 bases. Trimming removed 5 bases at V and 10 bases at J, with 15 bases between. The CDR3 is 13 amino acids. Germline CDR1 is SGHAT and CDR2 is FQNNGV. In DNA, the CDR3 is TGTGCCAGCAGCCCCGGAGTCCTAGCGGAGCAGTTCTTC. Translating gives CASSPGVLAEQFF.

The gene calls are TRBV29-1 and TRBJ1-2; D is unclear. The CDR3 extends over 14 amino acids. V lost 0 bases and J lost 4, with 12 bases in between. Per the germline V gene, CDR1 is SQVTM and CDR2 is ANQGSEA. CDR3 protein: CSVEDQNGGYGYTF. CDR3 nucleotides: TGCAGCGTTGAAGATCAAAATGGTGGCTATGGCTACACCTTC.

This chain uses TRBV18 with TRBJ2-7; 8 bases align to TRBD2. V dropped 3 bases and J dropped 3; count of bases not matched to a gene: 7. CDR1 and CDR2 from the germline V gene are KGHSH and LQKENI. The CDR3 is 15 residues long. The CDR3: CASSPLSGESYEQYF. CDR3 nucleotides: TGTGCCAGCTCACCTCTTAGCGGGGAGAGCTACGAGCAGTACTTC.

The V and J genes are TRBV11-2 and TRBJ1-1; D remains unclear. Germline V lookup: CDR1 SGHAT, CDR2 FQNNGV. This CDR3 comprises 12 residues. V shed 5 bases and J shed 7 bases, with 11 bases lying between them. This CDR3 reads CASSARDGEAFF. DNA for the CDR3: TGTGCCAGCAGCGCCCGGGATGGTGAAGCTTTCTTT.

This clonotype appeared a single time. This chain uses TRBV6-5 with TRBJ2-7; D not resolved. V lost 6 bases and J lost 2, with 14 bases in between. CDR1 is MNHEY, CDR2 SVGAGI, per germline. CDR3 length: 14 residues. The CDR3: CASSFGPAAYEQYF. The CDR3 DNA is TGTGCCAGCAGCTTCGGGCCGGCGGCCTACGAGCAGTACTTC.

The J gene is TRBJ2-2, the V gene TRBV9; no reliable D call. The V end was cut by 3 bases, the J end by 2 bases, with 2 bases between. The germline CDR1 and CDR2 sequences are SGDLS and YYNGEE. The CDR3 loop spans 12 amino acids. The CDR3 bases are TGTGCCAGCAGCGCCAACACCGGGGAGCTGTTTTTT. It is translated as CASSANTGELFF.

V usage is TRBV4-1 and J usage is TRBJ2-3; a possible D gene is TRBD2 (5 bases). This CDR3 is built from 17 residues. Per the germline V gene, CDR1 is MGHRA and CDR2 is YSYEKL. V lost 2 bases to trimming and J lost 0 bases, with 15 bases between them. CDR3 loop: CASSQIIERSSTDTQYF. The CDR3 region has the DNA TGCGCCAGCAGCCAAATCATAGAGCGGTCTAGCACAGATACGCAGTATTTT.

The V gene is TRBV27, the J gene TRBJ2-1; TRBD2 matches at 7 bases. Germline V gene sequence: CDR1 MNHEY, CDR2 SMNVEV (reference sequence). The J segment lost 6 bases and the V segment lost 2 bases, leaving 4 bases of the junction unmatched. The CDR3 is 14 residues long. CDR3 loop: CASSLAGVINEQFF. CDR3 coding DNA: TGTGCCAGCAGTTTAGCGGGAGTTATCAATGAGCAGTTCTTC.

This sequence joins TRBV6-5 and TRBJ2-7; D may be TRBD1 (6 bases). V lost 5 bases and J 6 bases, leaving 17 bases between the germline ends. The CDR3 has 14 residues. Germline CDR1 is MNHEY and CDR2 is SVGAGI. DNA for the CDR3: TGTGCCAGCAGTGAATGGGGGCAAATGGGCGAGCAGTACTTC. The encoded protein is CASSEWGQMGEQYF.

The chain has TRBV2 and TRBJ2-3; the D is unclear. Germline V lookup: CDR1 SNHLY, CDR2 FYNNEI. The CDR3 consists of 14 residues. V lost 2 bases to trimming and J lost 1 base, with 7 bases between them. CDR3 in DNA: TGTGCCAGCAGTGAACCCCCGGGCACAGATACGCAGTATTTT. Residues: CASSEPPGTDTQYF.

V usage is TRBV3-1 and J usage is TRBJ1-4; D call uncertain. The CDR3 has 18 residues. Looked up from germline, CDR1 is LGHDT and CDR2 is YNNKEL (reference sequence). V was pared by 6 bases and J by 2 bases, with 22 bases between. The CDR3 coding sequence is TGTGCCAGCAGTCCCGGACGCGGCCCCATTCCCACTAATGAAAAACTGTTTTTT. The encoded protein is CASSPGRGPIPTNEKLFF. Filled out from reference TRBV3-1 and TRBJ1-4, the complete variable domain reads DTAVSQTPKYLVTQMGNDKSIKCEQNLGHDTMYWYKQDSKKFLKIMFSYNNKELIINETVPNRFSPKSPDKAHLNLHINSLELGDSAVYFCASSPGRGPIPTNEKLFFGSGTQLSVL.

The chain has TRBV27 and TRBJ2-7, with D possibly called TRBD1 or TRBD2 (7 bases each). CDR3 size: 16 residues. From germline, CDR1 is MNHEY and CDR2 SMNVEV (reference sequence). V was shortened by 6 bases and J by 5 bases, with 23 bases between the two germline ends. The CDR3 bases are TGTGCCAGCAGCCCTCGAAGCGGGACAGAGGCGGACGAGCAGTACTTC. This codes for CASSPRSGTEADEQYF.

The chain uses TRBV13 and TRBJ1-1; D not certain. V lost 0 bases and J 4 bases, leaving 12 bases between the germline ends. CDR1 and CDR2 from the germline V gene are PRHDT and FYEKMQ (reference sequence). The CDR3 totals 15 residues. CDR3 residues: CASSLGRASATEAFF. The CDR3 DNA sequence: TGTGCCAGCAGCTTAGGCCGGGCCTCGGCCACTGAAGCTTTCTTT.

The rearrangement uses TRBV28 and TRBJ2-7; no clear D. In germline, CDR1 is MDHEN, CDR2 SYDVKM. The CDR3 sequence is 14 residues long. Trimming took off 2 bases at V and 5 bases at J, with 13 bases between the two ends. The CDR3 bases are TGTGCCAGCAGTTTACTTAGGGAAGGGAACGAGCAGTACTTC. Translation: CASSLLREGNEQYF.

The CDR3 DNA reads as TGCGCCAGCAGCAGCGGACAGGGGATGTTTAACGAGCAGTACTTC. Its protein product is CASSSGQGMFNEQYF. The chain employs TRBV5-1 and TRBJ2-7; 9 bases line up with TRBD1. Losses at the gene ends were 4 bases for V and 5 bases for J; bases not matched to a gene: 10. The CDR3 runs to 15 residues. Germline loops: CDR1 SGHRS, CDR2 YFSETQ.

The gene calls are TRBV9 and TRBJ1-4, with D unclear. This CDR3 is 14 amino acids long. Germline assignment: CDR1 SGDLS and CDR2 YYNGEE. V lost 3 bases and J 3 bases, leaving 9 bases between the germline ends. CDR3 protein: CASSAGSSNEKLFF. The CDR3 DNA sequence: TGTGCCAGCAGCGCCGGATCCTCTAATGAAAAACTGTTTTTT. The entire variable domain, with the rest obtained from reference TRBV9 and TRBJ1-4, is as follows: DSGVTQTPKHLITATGQRVTLRCSPRSGDLSVYWYQQSLDQGLQFLIQYYNGEERAKGNILERFSAQQFPDLHSELNLSSLELGDSALYFCASSAGSSNEKLFFGSGTQLSVL.

The chain uses TRBV29-1 and TRBJ2-2, with 11 nucleotides matching TRBD2. There are 14 residues in the CDR3. Germline lookup yields CDR1 SQVTM and CDR2 ANQGSEA. The CDR3 spells CSVAGGPDTGELFF. Written as DNA, the CDR3 is TGCAGTGTAGCGGGGGGGCCGGACACCGGGGAGCTGTTTTTT.

The gene calls are TRBV19 and TRBJ2-1; D is undetermined. The CDR3 spans 13 residues. The V end lost 5 bases, the J end lost 4 bases, and 9 bases lay between the germline ends. Germline CDR1 is LNHDA and CDR2 is SQIVND (reference sequence). The CDR3 reads CASSLRLYNEQFF. The CDR3 DNA sequence: TGTGCCAGTAGTCTACGACTTTACAATGAGCAGTTCTTC.

The rearrangement links TRBV11-1 to TRBJ2-1; 8 bases map to TRBD2. The ends lost 3 bases at V and 0 bases at J; junction bases unmatched: 16. The CDR3 runs to 20 residues. From germline, CDR1 is SGHAT and CDR2 FQDESV (reference sequence). CDR3 bases: TGTGCCAGCAGCTTGACTCTCTCGAGGGCGCGGGGGGTCTCCTACAATGAGCAGTTCTTC. Translated, it gives CASSLTLSRARGVSYNEQFF.

The rearrangement joins TRBV6-6 to TRBJ2-7; tentatively, D is TRBD2 (5 bases). CDR1 and CDR2 (germline): MNHNY, SVGAGI (reference sequence). The CDR3 contains 14 residues. V shed 6 bases and J shed 2 bases, with 14 bases lying between them. Here the CDR3 reads CASSLDLLAYEQYF. CDR3 bases: TGTGCCAGCAGCCTGGACTTGCTTGCCTACGAGCAGTACTTC.

The chain recombines TRBV27 with TRBJ2-2; possible D gene TRBD1, 6 bases. In germline, CDR1 is MNHEY, CDR2 SMNVEV (reference sequence). The V gene lost 5 bases and the J gene lost 7 bases, with 11 bases spanning the gap. This CDR3 spans 13 amino acids. The CDR3 region is CASSRRGGGELFF. In DNA, the CDR3 is TGTGCCAGCAGTCGCAGGGGTGGCGGGGAGCTGTTTTTT.

The rearrangement links TRBV7-8 to TRBJ1-5; no clear D gene. This CDR3 is 15 amino acids long. The V end was cut by 1 base, the J end by 5 bases, with 12 bases between. In germline, CDR1 is SGHVS, CDR2 FQNEAQ. The CDR3 nucleotides read TGTGCCAGCAGCTTAGACGAAGGACGAGATCAGCCCCAGCATTTT. Residues: CASSLDEGRDQPQHF.

The chain is built from TRBV20-1 and TRBJ2-7; no clear D gene. The CDR3 runs 11 residues. In germline, CDR1 is DFQATT, CDR2 SNEGSKA (reference sequence). V lost 1 base, J lost 7 bases, and 8 bases lay in between. CDR3 nucleotide sequence: TGCAGTGCTAGAGCCCTCGGAGAGCAGTACTTC. Translating it yields CSARALGEQYF.

The chain carries TRBV7-3 and TRBJ2-1; D is possibly TRBD1 (5 bases). The CDR3 consists of 14 residues. V was pared by 2 bases and J by 6 bases, with 11 bases between. In germline, CDR1 is SGHTA, CDR2 FQGTGA. The CDR3 region is CASSLGAGVNEQFF. CDR3 nucleotides: TGTGCCAGCAGCTTAGGGGCTGGAGTCAATGAGCAGTTCTTC.

The V and J genes are TRBV2 and TRBJ2-7; 12 nucleotides match TRBD2. V lost 1 base, J lost 3 bases, and 1 base stayed unmatched. The CDR3 is 15 amino acids. Germline V gene lookup returns CDR1 SNHLY and CDR2 FYNNEI. The CDR3: CASSEGTSGNYEQYF. CDR3 sequence (DNA): TGTGCCAGCAGTGAAGGGACTAGCGGGAACTACGAGCAGTACTTC.

This chain joins TRBV30 and TRBJ1-6, with D perhaps TRBD1 (6 bases). Trimming stripped 2 bases from V and 5 bases from J, with 7 bases between. In germline, CDR1 is GTSNPN, CDR2 SVGIG (reference sequence). This CDR3 comprises 13 residues. CDR3 region: CAWSQGNNSPLHF. CDR3 DNA sequence: TGTGCCTGGAGTCAGGGGAATAATTCACCCCTCCACTTT.